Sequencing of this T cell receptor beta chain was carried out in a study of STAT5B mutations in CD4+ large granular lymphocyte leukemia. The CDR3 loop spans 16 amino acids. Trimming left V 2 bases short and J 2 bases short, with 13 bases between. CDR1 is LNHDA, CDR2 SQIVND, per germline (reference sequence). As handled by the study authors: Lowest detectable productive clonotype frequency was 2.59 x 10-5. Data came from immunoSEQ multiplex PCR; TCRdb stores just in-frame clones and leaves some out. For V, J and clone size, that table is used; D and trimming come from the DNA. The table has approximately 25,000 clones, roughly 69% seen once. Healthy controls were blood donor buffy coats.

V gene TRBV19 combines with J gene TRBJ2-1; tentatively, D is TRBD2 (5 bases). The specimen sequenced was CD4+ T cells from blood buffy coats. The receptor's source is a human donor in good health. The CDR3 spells CASSITPWEPYNEQFF. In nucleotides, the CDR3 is TGTGCCAGTAGTATAACTCCCTGGGAGCCCTACAATGAGCAGTTCTTC.